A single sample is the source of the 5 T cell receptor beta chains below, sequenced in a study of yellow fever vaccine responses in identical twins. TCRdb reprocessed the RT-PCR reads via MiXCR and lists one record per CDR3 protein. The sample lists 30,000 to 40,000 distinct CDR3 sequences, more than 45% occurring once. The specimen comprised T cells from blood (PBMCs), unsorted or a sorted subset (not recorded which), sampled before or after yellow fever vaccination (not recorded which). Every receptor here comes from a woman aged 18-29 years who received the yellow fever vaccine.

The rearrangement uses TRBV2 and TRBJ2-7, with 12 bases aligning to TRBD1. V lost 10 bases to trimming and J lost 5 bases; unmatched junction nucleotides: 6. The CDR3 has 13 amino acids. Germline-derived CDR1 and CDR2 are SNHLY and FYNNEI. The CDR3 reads CATAGTGGHEQYF. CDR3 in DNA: TGTGCCACCGCCGGGACAGGGGGCCACGAGCAGTACTTC. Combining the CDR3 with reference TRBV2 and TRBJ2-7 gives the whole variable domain EPEVTQTPSHQVTQMGQEVILRCVPISNHLYFYWYRQILGQKVEFLVSFYNNEISEKSEIFDDQFSVERPDGSNFTLKIRSTKLEDSAMYFCATAGTGGHEQYFGPGTRLTVT.

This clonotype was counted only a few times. This CDR3 reads CASSSTQETQYF. The CDR3 coding sequence is TGTGCCAGCAGCTCGACACAAGAGACCCAGTACTTC. This chain joins TRBV7-6 and TRBJ2-5, with unresolved D. The CDR3 covers 12 residues. V gave up 4 bases and J gave up 2 bases, with 5 bases separating them. CDR1 SGHVS and CDR2 FNYEAQ come from the germline V gene.

CDR3 loop: CASSLLQGSTGANVLTF. As DNA, the CDR3 is TGTGCCAGCAGCTTGTTACAGGGGTCTACTGGGGCCAACGTCCTGACTTTC. V gene TRBV5-6 combines with J gene TRBJ2-6; 7 bases map to TRBD1. V lost 1 base, J lost 2 bases, and 6 bases stayed unmatched. This CDR3 region has 17 residues. Germline CDR1 SGHDT, CDR2 YYEEEE.

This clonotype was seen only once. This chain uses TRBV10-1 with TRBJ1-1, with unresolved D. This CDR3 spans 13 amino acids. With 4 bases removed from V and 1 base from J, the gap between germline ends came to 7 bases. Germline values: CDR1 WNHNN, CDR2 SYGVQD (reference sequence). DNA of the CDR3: TGCGCCAGCAGTGCGAGCAAGAACACTGAAGCTTTCTTT. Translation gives CASSASKNTEAFF.

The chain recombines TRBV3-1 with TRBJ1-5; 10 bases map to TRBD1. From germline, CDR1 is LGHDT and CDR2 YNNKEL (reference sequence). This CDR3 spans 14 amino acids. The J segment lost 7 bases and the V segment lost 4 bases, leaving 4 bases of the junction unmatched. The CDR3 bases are TGTGCCAGCAGCCGACAGGGGGCCAGACAGCCCCAGCATTTT. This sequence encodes CASSRQGARQPQHF.